The rows below give T cell receptor beta chains drawn from one sample of a study of CXCR3 chemokines and chemotherapy response in bladder cancer. TCRdb ran MiXCR on the PCR reads and lists one entry per CDR3 protein. In the table there are more than 4,500 distinct CDR3 sequences, approximately 15% of which are singletons. This sample was taken from a patient whose treatment included neoadjuvant chemotherapy. Receptors originate from a human donor with bladder cancer that responded to neoadjuvant chemotherapy. Each CDR3 is given with its conserved first and last residue. D genes are given only for firm matches. The size of a clone is reported for some rows only, either as once, few or many, or as a class for expanded clones.

V	J	D	size	DNA	CDR3
TRBV5-5	TRBJ1-2	-	many	TGTGCCAGCAGCTTTGACAGCTCAGGGACGATATGGACGCCCTCTAACTATGGCTACACCTTC	CASSFDSSGTIWTPSNYGYTF
TRBV12-3/TRBV12-4	TRBJ1-1	-	medium-sized	TGTGCCAGCAGCTCCAACGATGCGAACACTGAAGCTTTCTTT	CASSSNDANTEAFF
TRBV29-1	TRBJ2-7	TRBD2	many	TGCAGCGTCTTAGCGGGGGTAGCGGGGCAGTACTTC	CSVLAGVAGQYF
TRBV14	TRBJ2-5	-	many	TGTGCCAGCAGCCAAGGCTGGGAGACCCAGTACTTC	CASSQGWETQYF
TRBV12-3/TRBV12-4	TRBJ2-7	TRBD2	many	TGTGCCAGCAGCTCGGGACTAGCGGGAACATACGAGCAGTACTTC	CASSSGLAGTYEQYF
TRBV6-2/TRBV6-3	TRBJ1-3	-	medium-sized	TGTGCCAGCAGTGCCCTTGGAAACACCATATATTTT	CASSALGNTIYF
TRBV5-4	TRBJ2-4	TRBD1	many	TGTGCCAGCAGCTTGGGGGGGACAGGGGGCGAGGGAATAGCCAAAAACATTCAGTACTTC	CASSLGGTGGEGIAKNIQYF
TRBV5-4	TRBJ2-3	TRBD2	medium-sized	TGTGCCAGCAGCTTGTCGGGCGGGAGGCCAACTCAGGATACGCAGTATTTT	CASSLSGGRPTQDTQYF
TRBV30	TRBJ1-5	-	many	TGTGCCTGGAGTGAAGGGGGAAAGGGGCCCCAGCATTTT	CAWSEGGKGPQHF
TRBV27	TRBJ1-5	-	-	TGTGCCAGCAGTTTAATGAGGAATCAGCCCCAGCATTTT	CASSLMRNQPQHF
TRBV6-6	TRBJ1-5	-	medium-sized	TGTGCCAGCAGTCCTGTGAATCAGCCCCAGCATTTT	CASSPVNQPQHF
TRBV24-1	TRBJ1-3	-	many	TGTGCCACCAGTGATTTAGGTGGGAACACCATATATTTT	CATSDLGGNTIYF
TRBV12-3/TRBV12-4	TRBJ2-2	TRBD2	many	TGTGCCAGCAGTTTCAGGACTAGGGCCGGGGAGCTGTTTTTT	CASSFRTRAGELFF
TRBV24-1	TRBJ2-3	-	medium-sized	TGTGCCACCAGTAAGGTCGCCACAGATACGCAGTATTTT	CATSKVATDTQYF
TRBV6-1	TRBJ2-2	TRBD1	medium-sized	TGTGCCAGCAGACCCGACAGGGGGCAGGGCGGGGAGCTGTTTTTT	CASRPDRGQGGELFF
TRBV19	TRBJ2-3	-	-	TGTGCCAGTAGAGGCAGAGGAGATACGCAGTATTTT	CASRGRGDTQYF
TRBV20-1	TRBJ2-7	-	-	TGCAGTGCTAGCCTTACTACTACCTACGAGCAGTACTTC	CSASLTTTYEQYF
TRBV2	TRBJ1-4	-	-	TGTGCCAGCAACGTTTCCCCCCCCTTATCAGCTGCAACTAATGAAAAACTGTTTTTT	CASNVSPPLSAATNEKLFF
TRBV30	TRBJ2-1	TRBD2	many	TGTGCCTGGAATAGCGGGAAGGGTAATGAGCAGTTCTTC	CAWNSGKGNEQFF
TRBV14	TRBJ2-7	-	-	TGTGCCAGCAGCCAAGCGCTGGGGGGCATCTCTCACCCCTACGAGCAGTACTTC	CASSQALGGISHPYEQYF